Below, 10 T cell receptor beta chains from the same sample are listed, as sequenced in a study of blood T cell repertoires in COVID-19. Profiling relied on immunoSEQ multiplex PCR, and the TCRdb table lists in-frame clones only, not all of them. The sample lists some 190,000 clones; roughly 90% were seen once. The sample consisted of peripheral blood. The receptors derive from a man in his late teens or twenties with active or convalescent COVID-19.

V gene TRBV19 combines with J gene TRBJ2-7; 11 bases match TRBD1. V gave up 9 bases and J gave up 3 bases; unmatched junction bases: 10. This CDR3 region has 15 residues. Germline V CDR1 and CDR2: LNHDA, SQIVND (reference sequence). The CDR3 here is CASTATGTGGYEQYF. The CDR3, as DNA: TGTGCCAGCACCGCCACCGGGACAGGGGGCTACGAGCAGTACTTC.

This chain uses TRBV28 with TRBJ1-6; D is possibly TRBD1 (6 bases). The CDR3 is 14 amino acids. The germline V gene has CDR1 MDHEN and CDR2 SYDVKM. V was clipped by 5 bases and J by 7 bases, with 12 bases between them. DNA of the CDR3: TGTGCCAGCAGTGAGGGGACAAAGAATTCACCCCTCCACTTT. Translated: CASSEGTKNSPLHF.

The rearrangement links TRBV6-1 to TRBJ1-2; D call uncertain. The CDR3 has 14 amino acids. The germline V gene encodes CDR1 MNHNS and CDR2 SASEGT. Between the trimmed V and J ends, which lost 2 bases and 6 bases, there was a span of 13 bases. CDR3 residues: CASSEWVFEDGYTF. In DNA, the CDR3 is TGTGCCAGCAGTGAATGGGTCTTTGAGGATGGCTACACCTTC.

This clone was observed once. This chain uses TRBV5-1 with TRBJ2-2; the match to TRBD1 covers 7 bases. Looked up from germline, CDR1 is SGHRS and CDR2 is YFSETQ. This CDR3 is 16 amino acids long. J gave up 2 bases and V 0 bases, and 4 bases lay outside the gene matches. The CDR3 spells CASSLGGTDNTGELFF. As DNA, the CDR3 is TGCGCCAGCAGCTTGGGGGGGACAGATAACACCGGGGAGCTGTTTTTT.

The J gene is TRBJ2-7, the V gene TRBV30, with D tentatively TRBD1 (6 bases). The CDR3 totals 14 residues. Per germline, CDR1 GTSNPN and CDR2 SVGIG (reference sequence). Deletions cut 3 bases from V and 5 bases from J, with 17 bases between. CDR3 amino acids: CAWSLGHKADEQYF. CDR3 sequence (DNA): TGTGCCTGGAGCTTGGGACACAAAGCGGACGAGCAGTACTTC.

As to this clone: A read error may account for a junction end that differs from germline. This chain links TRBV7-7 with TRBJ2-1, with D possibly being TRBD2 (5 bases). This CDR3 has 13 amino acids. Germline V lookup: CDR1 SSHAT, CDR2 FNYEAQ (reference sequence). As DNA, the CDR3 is TGTGCTAGCAGCTTAGCGCTAGGCTTTGAGCAGTTCTTC. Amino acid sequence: CASSLALGFEQFF. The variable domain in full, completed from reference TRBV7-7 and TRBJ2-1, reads GAGVSQSPRYKVTKRGQDVTLRCDPISSHATLYWYQQALGQGPEFLTYFNYEAQPDKSGLPSDRFSAERPEGSISTLTIQRTEQRDSAMYRCASSLALGFEQFFGPGTRLTVL.

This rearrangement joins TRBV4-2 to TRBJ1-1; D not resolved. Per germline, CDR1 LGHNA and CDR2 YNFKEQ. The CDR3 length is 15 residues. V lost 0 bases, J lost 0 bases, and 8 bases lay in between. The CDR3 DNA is TGTGCCAGCAGCCAAGAACGACACCTGAACACTGAAGCTTTCTTT. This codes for CASSQERHLNTEAFF.

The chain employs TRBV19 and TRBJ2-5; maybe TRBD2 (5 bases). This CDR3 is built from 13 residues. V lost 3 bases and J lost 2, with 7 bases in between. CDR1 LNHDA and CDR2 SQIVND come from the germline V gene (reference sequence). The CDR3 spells CASSIGMQETQYF. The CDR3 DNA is TGTGCCAGTAGTATCGGGATGCAAGAGACCCAGTACTTC.

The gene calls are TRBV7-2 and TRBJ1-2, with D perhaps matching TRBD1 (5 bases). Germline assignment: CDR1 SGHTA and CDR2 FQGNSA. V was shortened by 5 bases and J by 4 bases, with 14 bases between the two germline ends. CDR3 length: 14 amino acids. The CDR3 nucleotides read TGTGCCAGCAGCCCGACCCAGGGATCCTATGGCTACACCTTC. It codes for CASSPTQGSYGYTF.

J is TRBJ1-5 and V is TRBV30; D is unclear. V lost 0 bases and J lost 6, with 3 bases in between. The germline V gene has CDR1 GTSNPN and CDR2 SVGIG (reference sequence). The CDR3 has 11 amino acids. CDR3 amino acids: CAWSVGQPQHF. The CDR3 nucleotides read TGTGCCTGGAGTGTCGGTCAGCCCCAGCATTTT.